The 9 T cell receptor beta chains given below trace back to one sample, sequenced in a study of blood T cells in healthy people across ages. The second PCR ran roughly 6 to 11 cycles with a sample-barcoded 5' primer and J-beta primers. TCRdb re-analysed the 5' RACE reads in MiXCR, keeping a single row per CDR3 protein. The sample yields fewer than 800,000 distinct CDR3 sequences, 49% seen once. The specimen sequenced was blood. The receptors were sampled from a woman aged 55-70 years in good health.

This clonotype appeared once. The CDR3, as DNA: TGCAGTGCCGCAACCTTACAGGGGTTGAACACTGAAGCTTTCTTT. As protein: CSAATLQGLNTEAFF. The chain recombines TRBV20-1 with TRBJ1-1; 7 nucleotides match TRBD1. J gave up 0 bases and V 6 bases, and 10 bases lay outside the gene matches. There are 15 residues in the CDR3. Germline V gives CDR1 DFQATT, CDR2 SNEGSKA (reference sequence).

This clonotype appeared once. The chain links TRBV14 to TRBJ2-5; D gene ambiguous. The CDR3 covers 11 residues. CDR1 is SGHDN and CDR2 is FVKESK in the germline V gene. V lost 4 bases and J lost 6, with 6 bases in between. The CDR3 sequence: CASSLKQTQYF. Here the CDR3 DNA reads TGTGCCAGCAGCCTGAAACAGACCCAGTACTTC. Based on the CDR3 plus reference TRBV14 and TRBJ2-5, the full variable domain is EAGVTQFPSHSVIEKGQTVTLRCDPISGHDNLYWYRRVMGKEIKFLLHFVKESKQDESGMPNNRFLAERTGGTYSTLKVQPAELEDSGVYFCASSLKQTQYFGPGTRLLVL.

The chain employs TRBV28 and TRBJ2-7; D uncertain. Deletions cut 7 bases from V and 0 bases from J, with 7 bases between. The CDR3 is made up of 12 amino acids. Germline lookup yields CDR1 MDHEN and CDR2 SYDVKM. This CDR3 reads CASKVGSYEQYF. The CDR3 DNA is TGTGCCAGCAAGGTCGGCTCCTACGAGCAGTACTTC.

V gene TRBV12-3 or TRBV12-4 combines with J gene TRBJ2-5; 11 bases are a match to TRBD2. With V trimmed by 5 bases and J by 5 bases, 10 bases remained unmatched. The CDR3 spans 16 residues. In nucleotides, the CDR3 is TGTGCCAGCAGTCTCCGGACTAGCGGGTCGGGGGAGACCCAGTACTTC. This encodes CASSLRTSGSGETQYF.

The chain carries TRBV6-6 and TRBJ2-1; D ambiguous. The CDR3 is 14 residues long. The V end was cut by 1 base, the J end by 4 bases, with 8 bases between. Looked up from germline, CDR1 is MNHNY and CDR2 is SVGAGI (reference sequence). The CDR3 loop reads CASSYYADYNEQFF. The CDR3, as DNA: TGTGCCAGCAGTTACTACGCCGATTACAATGAGCAGTTCTTC.

The chain has TRBV20-1 and TRBJ2-1; D is possibly TRBD1 or TRBD2 (6 bases each). The CDR3 runs 16 residues. Between the trimmed V and J ends, which lost 5 bases and 5 bases, there was a span of 22 bases. The germline V gene encodes CDR1 DFQATT and CDR2 SNEGSKA (reference sequence). The CDR3 DNA sequence: TGCAGTGCTGTCGTTCGGGGGCTAAGACGTAACAATGAGCAGTTCTTC. It specifies CSAVVRGLRRNNEQFF.

V usage is TRBV27 and J usage is TRBJ2-3; maybe TRBD2 (6 bases). The CDR3 extends over 16 amino acids. CDR1 is MNHEY and CDR2 is SMNVEV in the germline V gene (reference sequence). The V gene lost 2 bases and the J gene lost 1 base, with 13 bases spanning the gap. The CDR3 nucleotides read TGTGCCAGCAGTTTAATCGGGAGACCAGGCACAGATACGCAGTATTTT. Translated: CASSLIGRPGTDTQYF.

On this clonotype itself: An end of the junction does not agree with germline; a read error may underlie this. The chain links TRBV5-1 to TRBJ2-1; 11 nucleotides line up with TRBD2. CDR3 length: 16 residues. The germline V gene has CDR1 SGHRS and CDR2 YFSETQ. In DNA, the CDR3 is TGCGCCAGCAGCTTGGCAACTAGCGGGAGCCGTAATGGGCAGTTCTTC. Translated: CASSLATSGSRNGQFF.

The sample holds a few counts of this clonotype. The chain uses TRBV5-1 and TRBJ2-7; D remains unclear. CDR1 is SGHRS, CDR2 YFSETQ, per germline. The CDR3 loop spans 15 amino acids. V was pared by 5 bases and J by 1 base, with 16 bases between. The DNA for the CDR3 is TGCGCCAGCAGATCAGGCCCCGGAGAGTCCTACGAGCAGTACTTC. Translating gives CASRSGPGESYEQYF.